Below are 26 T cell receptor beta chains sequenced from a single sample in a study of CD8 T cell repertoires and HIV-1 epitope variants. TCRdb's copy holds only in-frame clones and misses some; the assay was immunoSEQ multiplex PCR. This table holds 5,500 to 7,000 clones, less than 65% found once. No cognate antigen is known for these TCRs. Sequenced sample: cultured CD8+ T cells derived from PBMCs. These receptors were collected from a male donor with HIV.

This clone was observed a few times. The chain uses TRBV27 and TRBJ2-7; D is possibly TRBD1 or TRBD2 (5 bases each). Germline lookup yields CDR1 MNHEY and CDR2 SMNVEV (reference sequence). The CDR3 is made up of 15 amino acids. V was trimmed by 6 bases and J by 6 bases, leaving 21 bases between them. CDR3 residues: CASSFDSRVGVEQYF. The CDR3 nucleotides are TGTGCCAGCAGCTTCGATTCGCGGGTGGGGGTCGAGCAGTACTTC.

The chain's CDR3 is CASSEWEALKAFF. The DNA of the CDR3 is TGTGCCAGCAGTGAATGGGAGGCATTGAAGGCTTTCTTT. The chain uses TRBV6-1 and TRBJ1-1; D unclear. V dropped 2 bases and J dropped 11 bases, with 15 bases sitting between them. Germline CDR1 MNHNS, CDR2 SASEGT. The CDR3 is 13 amino acids.

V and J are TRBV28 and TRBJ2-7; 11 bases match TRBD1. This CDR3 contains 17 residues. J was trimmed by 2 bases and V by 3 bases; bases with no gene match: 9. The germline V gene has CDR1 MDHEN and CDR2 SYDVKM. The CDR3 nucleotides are TGTGCCAGCAGTTTCAGGGGGACAGGGGGTCATACCTACGAGCAGTACTTC. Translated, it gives CASSFRGTGGHTYEQYF.

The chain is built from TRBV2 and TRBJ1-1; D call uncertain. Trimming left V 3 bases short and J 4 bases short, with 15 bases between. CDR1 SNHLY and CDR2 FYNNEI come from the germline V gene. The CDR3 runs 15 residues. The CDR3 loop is CASSEVGGWTTEAFF. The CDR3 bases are TGTGCCAGCAGTGAGGTGGGAGGTTGGACCACTGAAGCTTTCTTT.

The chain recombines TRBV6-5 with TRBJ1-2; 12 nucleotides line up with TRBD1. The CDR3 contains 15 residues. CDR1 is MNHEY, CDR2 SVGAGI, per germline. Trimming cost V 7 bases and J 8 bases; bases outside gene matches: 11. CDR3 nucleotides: TGTGCCAGCAAGATAATGGGACAGGGGGCAGGAGGCTACACCTTC. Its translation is CASKIMGQGAGGYTF.

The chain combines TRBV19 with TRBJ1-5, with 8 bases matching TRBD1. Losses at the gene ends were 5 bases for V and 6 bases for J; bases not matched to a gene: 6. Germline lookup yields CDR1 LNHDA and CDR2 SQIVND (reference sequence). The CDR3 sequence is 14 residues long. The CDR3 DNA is TGTGCCAGTAGTCCCGACAGGGGTAGTCAGCCCCAGCATTTT. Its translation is CASSPDRGSQPQHF.

The CDR3 is CASSFPLRLESTYEQYF. CDR3 nucleotide sequence: TGTGCCAGCAGTTTCCCCTTGAGACTAGAATCCACCTACGAGCAGTACTTC. This chain links TRBV28 with TRBJ2-7; TRBD2 might be the D (6 bases). The CDR3 is made up of 17 amino acids. CDR1 MDHEN and CDR2 SYDVKM come from the germline V gene. Between the trimmed V and J ends, which lost 3 bases and 2 bases, there was a span of 20 bases.

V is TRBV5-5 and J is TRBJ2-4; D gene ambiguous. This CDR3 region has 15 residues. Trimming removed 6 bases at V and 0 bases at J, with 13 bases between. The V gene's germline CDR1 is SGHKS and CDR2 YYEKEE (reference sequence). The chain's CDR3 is CASTSPTLAKNIQYF. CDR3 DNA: TGTGCCAGCACCTCGCCGACCCTAGCCAAAAACATTCAGTACTTC.

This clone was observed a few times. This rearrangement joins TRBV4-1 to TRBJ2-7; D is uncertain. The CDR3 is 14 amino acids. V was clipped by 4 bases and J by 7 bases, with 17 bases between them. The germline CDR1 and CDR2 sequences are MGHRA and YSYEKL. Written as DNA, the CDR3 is TGCGCCAGCAGCCCCAGAGCCCCTGGTCTGGAGCAGTACTTC. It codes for CASSPRAPGLEQYF.

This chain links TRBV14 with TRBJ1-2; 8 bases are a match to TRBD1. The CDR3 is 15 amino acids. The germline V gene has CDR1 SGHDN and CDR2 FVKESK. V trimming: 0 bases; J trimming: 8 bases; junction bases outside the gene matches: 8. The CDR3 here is CASSQDPGGALGYTF. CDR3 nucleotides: TGTGCCAGCAGCCAAGATCCAGGGGGCGCGTTAGGCTACACCTTC. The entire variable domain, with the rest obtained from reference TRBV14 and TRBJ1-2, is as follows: EAGVTQFPSHSVIEKGQTVTLRCDPISGHDNLYWYRRVMGKEIKFLLHFVKESKQDESGMPNNRFLAERTGGTYSTLKVQPAELEDSGVYFCASSQDPGGALGYTFGSGTRLTVV.

CDR3 sequence (DNA): TGTGCCAGCAGCGTAGGTACGGGAGGTCTCTTCTACGAGCAGTACTTC. The encoded protein is CASSVGTGGLFYEQYF. The chain links TRBV9 to TRBJ2-7; 7 bases align to TRBD2. J gave up 3 bases and V 0 bases, and 9 bases lay outside the gene matches. The CDR3 totals 16 residues. Germline CDR1 SGDLS, CDR2 YYNGEE.

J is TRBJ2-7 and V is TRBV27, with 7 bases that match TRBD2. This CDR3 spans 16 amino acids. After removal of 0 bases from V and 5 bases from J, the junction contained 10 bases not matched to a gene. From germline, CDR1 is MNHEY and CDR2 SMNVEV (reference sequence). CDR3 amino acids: CASSLSMGTIVHEQYF. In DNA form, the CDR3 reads TGTGCCAGCAGTTTATCGATGGGGACTATAGTCCACGAGCAGTACTTC.

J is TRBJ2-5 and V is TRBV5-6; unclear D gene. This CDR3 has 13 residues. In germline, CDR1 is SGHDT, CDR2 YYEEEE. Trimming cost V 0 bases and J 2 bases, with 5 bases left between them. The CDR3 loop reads CASSLGAQETQYF. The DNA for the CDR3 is TGTGCCAGCAGCTTGGGGGCGCAAGAGACCCAGTACTTC.

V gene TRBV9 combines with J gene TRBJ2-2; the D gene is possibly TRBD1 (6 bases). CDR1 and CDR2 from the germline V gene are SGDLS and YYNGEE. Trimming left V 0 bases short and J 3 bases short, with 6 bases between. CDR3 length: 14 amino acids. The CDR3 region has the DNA TGTGCCAGCAGCGTAGGGACAGACACCGGGGAGCTGTTTTTT. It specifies CASSVGTDTGELFF.

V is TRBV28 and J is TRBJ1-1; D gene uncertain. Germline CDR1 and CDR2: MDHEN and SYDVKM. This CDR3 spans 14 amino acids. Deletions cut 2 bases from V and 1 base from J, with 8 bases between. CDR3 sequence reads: CASSLGQQNTEAFF. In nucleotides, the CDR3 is TGTGCCAGCAGTTTAGGGCAGCAGAACACTGAAGCTTTCTTT.

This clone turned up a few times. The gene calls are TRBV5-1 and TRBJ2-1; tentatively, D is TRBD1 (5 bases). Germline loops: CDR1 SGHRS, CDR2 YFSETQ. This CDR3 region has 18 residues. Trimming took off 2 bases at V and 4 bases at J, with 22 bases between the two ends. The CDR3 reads CASSLRVPGRDRYNEQFF. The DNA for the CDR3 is TGCGCCAGCAGCTTAAGGGTCCCGGGCAGGGATCGTTACAATGAGCAGTTCTTC.

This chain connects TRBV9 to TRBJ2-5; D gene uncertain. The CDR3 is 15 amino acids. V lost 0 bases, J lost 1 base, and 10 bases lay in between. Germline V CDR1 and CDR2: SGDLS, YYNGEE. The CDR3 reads CASSVVGLFQETQYF. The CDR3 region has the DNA TGTGCCAGCAGCGTAGTCGGTCTCTTCCAAGAGACCCAGTACTTC. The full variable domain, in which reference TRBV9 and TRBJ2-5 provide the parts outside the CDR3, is DSGVTQTPKHLITATGQRVTLRCSPRSGDLSVYWYQQSLDQGLQFLIQYYNGEERAKGNILERFSAQQFPDLHSELNLSSLELGDSALYFCASSVVGLFQETQYFGPGTRLLVL.

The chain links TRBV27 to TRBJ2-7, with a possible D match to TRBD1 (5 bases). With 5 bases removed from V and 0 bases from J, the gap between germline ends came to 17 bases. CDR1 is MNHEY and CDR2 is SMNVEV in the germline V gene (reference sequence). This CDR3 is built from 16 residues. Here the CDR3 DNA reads TGTGCCAGCAGTCCCCTGGGGCCAAATTACTCCTACGAGCAGTACTTC. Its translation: CASSPLGPNYSYEQYF.

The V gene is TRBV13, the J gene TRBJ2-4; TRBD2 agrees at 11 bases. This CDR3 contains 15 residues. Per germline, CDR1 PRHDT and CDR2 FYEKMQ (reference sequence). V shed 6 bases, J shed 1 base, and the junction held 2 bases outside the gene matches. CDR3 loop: CASRASGGAKNIQYF. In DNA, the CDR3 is TGTGCCAGCAGAGCTAGCGGGGGGGCCAAAAACATTCAGTACTTC.

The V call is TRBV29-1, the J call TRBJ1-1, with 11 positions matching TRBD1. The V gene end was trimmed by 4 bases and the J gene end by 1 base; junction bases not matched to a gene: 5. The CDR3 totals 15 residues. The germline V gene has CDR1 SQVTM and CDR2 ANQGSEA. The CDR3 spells CSVGLGQGANTEAFF. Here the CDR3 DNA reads TGCAGCGTTGGCCTAGGACAGGGGGCGAACACTGAAGCTTTCTTT.

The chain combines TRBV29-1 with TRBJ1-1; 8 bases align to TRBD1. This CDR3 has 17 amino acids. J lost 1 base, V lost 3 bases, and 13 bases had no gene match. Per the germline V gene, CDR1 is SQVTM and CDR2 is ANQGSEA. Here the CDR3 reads CSVDAPGQGGWNTEAFF. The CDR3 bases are TGCAGCGTTGACGCCCCTGGACAGGGAGGATGGAACACTGAAGCTTTCTTT.

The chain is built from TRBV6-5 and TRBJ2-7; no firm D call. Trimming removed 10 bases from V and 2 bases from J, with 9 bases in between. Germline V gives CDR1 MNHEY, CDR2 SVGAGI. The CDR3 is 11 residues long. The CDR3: CATLSAYEQYF. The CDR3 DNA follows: TGTGCCACACTCTCAGCCTACGAGCAGTACTTC.

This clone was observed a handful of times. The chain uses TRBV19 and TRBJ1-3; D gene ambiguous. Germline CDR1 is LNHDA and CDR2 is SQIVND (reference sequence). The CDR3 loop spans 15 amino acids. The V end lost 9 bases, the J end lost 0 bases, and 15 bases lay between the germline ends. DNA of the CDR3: TGTGCCAGCACTCCCGGGAGGGACTCTGGAAACACCATATATTTT. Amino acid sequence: CASTPGRDSGNTIYF.

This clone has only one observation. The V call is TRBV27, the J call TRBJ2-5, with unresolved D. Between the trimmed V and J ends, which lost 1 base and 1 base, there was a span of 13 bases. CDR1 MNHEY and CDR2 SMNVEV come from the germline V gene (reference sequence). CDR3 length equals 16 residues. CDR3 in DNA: TGTGCCAGCAGTTTATTCCCGGACGGACCCCAAGAGACCCAGTACTTC. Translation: CASSLFPDGPQETQYF.

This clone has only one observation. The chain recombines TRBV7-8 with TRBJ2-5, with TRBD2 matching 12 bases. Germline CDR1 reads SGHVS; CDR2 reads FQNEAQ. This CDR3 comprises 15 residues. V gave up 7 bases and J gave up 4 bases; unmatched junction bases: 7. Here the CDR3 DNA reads TGTGCCAGCACCAGGACTAGCGGGGTTCGAGAGACCCAGTACTTC. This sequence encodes CASTRTSGVRETQYF.

The CDR3 is CASSQGLGTSYGYTF. The CDR3 DNA reads TGCGCCAGCAGCCAAGGTCTCGGGACTTCCTATGGCTACACCTTC. This rearrangement joins TRBV4-3 to TRBJ1-2; possible D gene TRBD1, 5 bases. The germline CDR1 and CDR2 sequences are LGHNA and YSLEER. The CDR3 contains 15 residues. Trimming took 1 base from V and 4 from J, leaving 13 bases between them.